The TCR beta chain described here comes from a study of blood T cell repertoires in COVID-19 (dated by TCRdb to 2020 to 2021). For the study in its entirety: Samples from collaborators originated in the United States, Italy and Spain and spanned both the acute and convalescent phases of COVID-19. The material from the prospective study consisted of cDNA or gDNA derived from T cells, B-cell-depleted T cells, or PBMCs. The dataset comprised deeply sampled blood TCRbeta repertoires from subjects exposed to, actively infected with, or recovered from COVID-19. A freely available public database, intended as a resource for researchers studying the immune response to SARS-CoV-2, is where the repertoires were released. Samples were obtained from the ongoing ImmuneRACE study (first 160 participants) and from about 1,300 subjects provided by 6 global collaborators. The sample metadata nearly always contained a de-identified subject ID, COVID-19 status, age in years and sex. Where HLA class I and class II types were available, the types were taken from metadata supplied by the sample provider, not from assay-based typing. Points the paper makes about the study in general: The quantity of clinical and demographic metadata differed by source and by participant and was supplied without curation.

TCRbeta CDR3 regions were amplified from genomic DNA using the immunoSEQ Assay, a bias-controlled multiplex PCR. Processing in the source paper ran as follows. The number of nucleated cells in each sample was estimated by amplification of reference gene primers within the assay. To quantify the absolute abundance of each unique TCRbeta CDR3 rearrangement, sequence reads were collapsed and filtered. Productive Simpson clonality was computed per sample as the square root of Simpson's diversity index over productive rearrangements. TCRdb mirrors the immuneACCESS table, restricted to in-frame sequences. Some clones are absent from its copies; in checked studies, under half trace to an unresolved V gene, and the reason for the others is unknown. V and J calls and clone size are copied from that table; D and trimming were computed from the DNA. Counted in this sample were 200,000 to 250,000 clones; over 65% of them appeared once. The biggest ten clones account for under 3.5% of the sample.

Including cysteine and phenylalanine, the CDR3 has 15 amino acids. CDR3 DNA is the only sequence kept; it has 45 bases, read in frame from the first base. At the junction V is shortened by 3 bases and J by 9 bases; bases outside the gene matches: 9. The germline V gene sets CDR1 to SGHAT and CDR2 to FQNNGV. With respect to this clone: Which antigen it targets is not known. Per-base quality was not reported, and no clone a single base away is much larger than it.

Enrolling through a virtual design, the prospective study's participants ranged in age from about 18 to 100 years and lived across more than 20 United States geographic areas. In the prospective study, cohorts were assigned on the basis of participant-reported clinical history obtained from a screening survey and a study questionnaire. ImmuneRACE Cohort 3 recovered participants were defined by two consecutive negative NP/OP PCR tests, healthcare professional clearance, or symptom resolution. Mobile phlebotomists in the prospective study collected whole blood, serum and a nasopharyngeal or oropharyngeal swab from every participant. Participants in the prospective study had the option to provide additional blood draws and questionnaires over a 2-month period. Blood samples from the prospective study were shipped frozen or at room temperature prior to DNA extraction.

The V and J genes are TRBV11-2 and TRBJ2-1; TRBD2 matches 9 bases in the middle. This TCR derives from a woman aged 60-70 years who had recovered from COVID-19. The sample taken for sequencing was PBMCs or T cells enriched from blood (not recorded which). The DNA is TGTGCCAGCAGCTTTTTGGCGGGAGGGCCGTCTGAGCAGTTCTTC. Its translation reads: CASSFLAGGPSEQFF.